This TCR beta chain was captured by sequencing in a study of T cell clones after liver transplantation. Study in general: TCRbeta sequencing after a pre-transplant mixed lymphocyte reaction identified graft-donor-reactive clones, later tracked in post-transplant blood. As an antigen-independent comparator, third-party-reactive TCRbeta sequences came from pre-transplant mixed lymphocyte reactions. Whole-study findings and limits: Post-transplant time points were not standardized, so conclusions are preliminary.

Method: immunoSEQ multiplex PCR; TCRdb's copy keeps in-frame clones and lacks some. The sample gives 40,000 to 55,000 clones, roughly 86% of which show up once; over 2% is in the top ten. Concerning this clone itself: Its specificity is unknown.

Thawed unstimulated PBMCs were FACS-sorted by CD3, CD4 and CD8 into two populations. The CDR3 runs 11 residues. The V end was cut by 7 bases, the J end by 8 bases, with 9 bases between. Germline values: CDR1 LNHDA, CDR2 SQIVND (reference sequence). This sequence joins TRBV19 and TRBJ1-3; the D gene is possibly TRBD1 (6 bases). The TCR comes from a human patient who received a liver transplant. Some T cells may possibly be graft donor cells. The material was CD4+ T cells from blood, obtained 24 months after liver transplant. CDR3 sequence reads: CASTGGHTIYF. CDR3 DNA sequence: TGTGCCAGTACCGGGGGCCACACCATATATTTT.